The 8 T cell receptor beta chains given below trace back to one sample, sequenced in a study of blood T cell repertoires in COVID-19. Profiled with immunoSEQ multiplex PCR; TCRdb holds only in-frame clones, not every one. The sample lists about 160,000 clones, around nine tenths occurring once. Sequenced sample: peripheral blood. These TCRs come from a woman aged 70 to 79 with COVID-19, enrolled during active disease.

The CDR3 here is CAISPGGAYGYTF. CDR3 DNA: TGTGCCATCAGCCCTGGGGGGGCTTATGGCTACACCTTC. The rearrangement uses TRBV10-3 and TRBJ1-2, with D possibly TRBD1 on 6 matching bases. CDR1 ENHRY and CDR2 SYGVKD come from the germline V gene. Trimming took 6 bases from V and 5 from J, leaving 13 bases between them. The CDR3 covers 13 residues.

Here the CDR3 DNA reads TGTGCCAGCAGCCTCCGACAGGGACATCAGCCCCAGCATTTT. Translating it yields CASSLRQGHQPQHF. The V gene is TRBV3-1 (or the pseudogene TRBV3-2), the J gene TRBJ1-5; TRBD1 matches 7 bases. Germline CDR1 LGHDT, CDR2 YNNKEL (reference sequence). V shed 4 bases and J 5 bases; nucleotides not matched to a gene: 5. The CDR3 is 14 amino acids.

The rearrangement links TRBV19 to TRBJ2-5, with 10 positions matching TRBD1. CDR1 is LNHDA and CDR2 is SQIVND in the germline V gene (reference sequence). The CDR3 totals 15 residues. Trimming removed 5 bases from V and 5 bases from J; junction bases left unmatched: 8. Written as DNA, the CDR3 is TGTGCCAGTAGTGCTGACAGGGGGCCTGGGGAGACCCAGTACTTC. Protein sequence: CASSADRGPGETQYF.

The CDR3 loop reads CASSLAAGMEEKLFF. In nucleotides, the CDR3 is TGCGCCAGCAGCTTGGCCGCGGGTATGGAAGAAAAACTGTTTTTT. V gene TRBV5-1 combines with J gene TRBJ1-4; D is uncertain. Per germline, CDR1 SGHRS and CDR2 YFSETQ. There are 15 residues in the CDR3. The V end was cut by 0 bases, the J end by 8 bases, with 14 bases between.

The chain has TRBV29-1 and TRBJ1-5; TRBD1 matches 9 bases. Germline V gene data show CDR1 as SQVTM and CDR2 as ANQGSEA. This CDR3 has 13 amino acids. The J segment lost 3 bases and the V segment lost 7 bases, leaving 4 bases of the junction unmatched. DNA for the CDR3: TGCAGCGCCGGACAGGGGACCAATCAGCCCCAGCATTTT. Its protein is CSAGQGTNQPQHF.

V is TRBV5-1 and J is TRBJ2-5, with D possibly being TRBD2 (5 bases). Germline V gene lookup returns CDR1 SGHRS and CDR2 YFSETQ. This CDR3 region has 18 residues. Deletions cut 0 bases from V and 4 bases from J, with 22 bases between. CDR3 region: CASSLALAYQSAVETQYF. CDR3 sequence (DNA): TGCGCCAGCAGCTTGGCTTTAGCGTATCAATCTGCGGTAGAGACCCAGTACTTC.

The chain joins TRBV9 to TRBJ1-2, with TRBD1 as a possible D gene (5 bases). The CDR3 is 13 residues long. The germline V gene encodes CDR1 SGDLS and CDR2 YYNGEE. The germline V and J ends were trimmed by 4 bases and 0 bases, with 7 bases remaining between them. CDR3 amino acids: CASSKGTNYGYTF. The CDR3 coding sequence is TGTGCCAGCAGCAAGGGGACTAACTATGGCTACACCTTC.

This clone showed up just a few times. The chain employs TRBV5-1 and TRBJ2-1; 10 nucleotides line up with TRBD2. CDR1 is SGHRS, CDR2 YFSETQ, per germline. The CDR3 has 15 amino acids. Trimming cost V 4 bases and J 5 bases; bases outside gene matches: 6. Here the CDR3 DNA reads TGCGCCAGCAGCATAACTAGCGGGGCGAACAATGAGCAGTTCTTC. This gives the protein CASSITSGANNEQFF.